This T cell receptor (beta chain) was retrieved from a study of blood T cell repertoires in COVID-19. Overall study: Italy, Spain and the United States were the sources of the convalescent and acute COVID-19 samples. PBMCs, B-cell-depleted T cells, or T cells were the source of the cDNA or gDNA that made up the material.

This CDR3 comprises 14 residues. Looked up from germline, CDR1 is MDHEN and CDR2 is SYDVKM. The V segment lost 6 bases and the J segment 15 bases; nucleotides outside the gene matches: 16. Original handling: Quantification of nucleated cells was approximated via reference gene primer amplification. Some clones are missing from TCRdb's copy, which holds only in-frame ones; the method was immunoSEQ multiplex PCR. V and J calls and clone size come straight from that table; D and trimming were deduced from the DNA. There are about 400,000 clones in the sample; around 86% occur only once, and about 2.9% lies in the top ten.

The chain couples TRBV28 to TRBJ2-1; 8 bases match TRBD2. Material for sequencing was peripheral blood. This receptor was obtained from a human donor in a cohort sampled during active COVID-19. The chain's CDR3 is CASSQLAEVPWGFF. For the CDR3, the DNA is TGTGCCAGCAGCCAACTAGCGGAAGTTCCCTGGGGGTTCTTC.